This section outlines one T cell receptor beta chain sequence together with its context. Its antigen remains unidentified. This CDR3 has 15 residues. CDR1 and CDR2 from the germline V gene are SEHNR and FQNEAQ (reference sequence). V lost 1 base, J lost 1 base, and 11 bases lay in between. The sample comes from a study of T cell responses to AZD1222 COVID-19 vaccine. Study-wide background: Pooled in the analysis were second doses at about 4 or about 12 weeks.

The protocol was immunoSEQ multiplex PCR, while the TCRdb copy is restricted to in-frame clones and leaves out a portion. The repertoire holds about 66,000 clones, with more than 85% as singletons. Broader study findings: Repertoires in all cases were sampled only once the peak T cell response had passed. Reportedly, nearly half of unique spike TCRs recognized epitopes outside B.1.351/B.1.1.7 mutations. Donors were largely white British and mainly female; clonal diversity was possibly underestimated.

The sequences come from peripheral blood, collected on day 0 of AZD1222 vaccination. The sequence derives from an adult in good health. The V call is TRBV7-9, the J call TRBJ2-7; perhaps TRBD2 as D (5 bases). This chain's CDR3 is CASSLEGLESYEQYF. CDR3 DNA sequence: TGTGCCAGCAGCTTAGAAGGACTTGAATCCTACGAGCAGTACTTC.